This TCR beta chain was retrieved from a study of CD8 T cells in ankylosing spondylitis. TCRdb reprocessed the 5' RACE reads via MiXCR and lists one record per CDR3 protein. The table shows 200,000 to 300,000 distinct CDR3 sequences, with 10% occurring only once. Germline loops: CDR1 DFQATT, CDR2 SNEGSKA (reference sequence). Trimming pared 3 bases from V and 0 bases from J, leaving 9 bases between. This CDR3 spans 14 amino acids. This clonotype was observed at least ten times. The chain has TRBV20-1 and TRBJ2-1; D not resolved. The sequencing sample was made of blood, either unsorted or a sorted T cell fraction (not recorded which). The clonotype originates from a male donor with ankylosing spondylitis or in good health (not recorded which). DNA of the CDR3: TGCAGTGCTAGTCTGGGCTTCTCCTACAATGAGCAGTTCTTC. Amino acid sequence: CSASLGFSYNEQFF.